Presented here are 4 T cell receptor beta chains from one specimen sequenced in a study of technical replicates of blood from a handful of donors. Sequencing was performed with immunoSEQ multiplex PCR; in TCRdb, only in-frame clones are kept and a portion is missing. Of some 64,000 clones in the sample, around 87% were seen once. The sequencing input was PBMCs. The receptor source for this set is a human donor in good health. Some clones in this sample may be carry-over from other donors' samples.

This chain connects TRBV5-6 to TRBJ1-2, with 8 bases aligning to TRBD1. V gave up 3 bases and J gave up 6 bases; unmatched junction bases: 4. Germline CDR1 SGHDT, CDR2 YYEEEE. The CDR3 has 13 residues. The CDR3 protein is CASSYRGVNGYTF. The CDR3 DNA follows: TGTGCCAGCAGCTACAGGGGGGTGAATGGCTACACCTTC. Full variable domain (remainder filled in from reference TRBV5-6 and TRBJ1-2): DAGVTQSPTHLIKTRGQQVTLRCSPKSGHDTVSWYQQALGQGPQFIFQYYEEEERQRGNFPDRFSGHQFPNYSSELNVNALLLGDSALYLCASSYRGVNGYTFGSGTRLTVV.

On this clone: In this CDR3 the conserved last residue, phenylalanine or tryptophan, is missing, so a read error is likely. No DNA is shown, since the ends of the CDR3 on it are uncertain; the CDR3 is the one TCRdb lists. This chain joins TRBV27 and TRBJ2-7; whether TRBD1, the table's D call, matches the DNA was not checked. The CDR3 region is 13 residues in length, termini included. CDR1 and CDR2 from the germline V gene are MNHEY and SMNVEV (reference sequence). The CDR3 is CASSLRQGQPPYL.

The chain has TRBV20-1 and TRBJ1-2, with D possibly TRBD1 on 5 matching bases. Trimming left V 0 bases short and J 11 bases short, with 10 bases between. Germline V gives CDR1 DFQATT, CDR2 SNEGSKA (reference sequence). There are 11 residues in the CDR3. CDR3 nucleotide sequence: TGCAGTGCTAGAGATCTAAGGGGTTACACCTTC. Amino acids: CSARDLRGYTF.

This rearrangement joins TRBV4-2 to TRBJ2-2; D might be TRBD2 (6 bases). Trimming took off 0 bases at V and 5 bases at J, with 10 bases between the two ends. CDR1 LGHNA and CDR2 YNFKEQ come from the germline V gene. The CDR3 contains 15 residues. As DNA, the CDR3 is TGTGCCAGCAGCCAAGAGGAGGGTGGAACCGGGGAGCTGTTTTTT. Its protein product is CASSQEEGGTGELFF.